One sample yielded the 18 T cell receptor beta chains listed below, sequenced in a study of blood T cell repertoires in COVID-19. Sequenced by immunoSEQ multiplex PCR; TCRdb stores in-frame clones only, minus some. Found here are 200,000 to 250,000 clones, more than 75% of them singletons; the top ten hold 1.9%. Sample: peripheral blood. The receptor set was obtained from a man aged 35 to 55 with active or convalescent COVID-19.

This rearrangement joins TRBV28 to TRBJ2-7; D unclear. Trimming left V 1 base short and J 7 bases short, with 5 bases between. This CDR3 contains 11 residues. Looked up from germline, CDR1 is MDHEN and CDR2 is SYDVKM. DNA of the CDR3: TGTGCCAGCAGTTTATCTACTGAGCAGTACTTC. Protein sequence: CASSLSTEQYF. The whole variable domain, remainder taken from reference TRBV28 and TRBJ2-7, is DVKVTQSSRYLVKRTGEKVFLECVQDMDHENMFWYRQDPGLGLRLIYFSYDVKMKEKGDIPEGYSVSREKKERFSLILESASTNQTSMYLCASSLSTEQYFGPGTRLTVT.

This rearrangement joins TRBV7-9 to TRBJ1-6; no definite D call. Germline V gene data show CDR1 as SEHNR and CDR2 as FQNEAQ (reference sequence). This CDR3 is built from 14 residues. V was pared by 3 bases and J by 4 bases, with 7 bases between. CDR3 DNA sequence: TGTGCCAGCAGCTTGAGGCATTATAATTCACCCCTCCACTTT. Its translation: CASSLRHYNSPLHF. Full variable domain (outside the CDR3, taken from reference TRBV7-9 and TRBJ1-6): DTGVSQNPRHKITKRGQNVTFRCDPISEHNRLYWYRQTLGQGPEFLTYFQNEAQLEKSRLLSDRFSAERPKGSFSTLEIQRTEQGDSAMYLCASSLRHYNSPLHFGNGTRLTVT.

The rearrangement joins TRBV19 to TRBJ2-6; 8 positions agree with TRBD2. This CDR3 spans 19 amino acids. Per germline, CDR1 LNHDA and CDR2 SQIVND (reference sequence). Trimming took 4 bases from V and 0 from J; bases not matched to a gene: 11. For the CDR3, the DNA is TGTGCCAGTAGTAGGTTAATCGGGGGGGAATTCTCTGGGGCCAACGTCCTGACTTTC. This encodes CASSRLIGGEFSGANVLTF.

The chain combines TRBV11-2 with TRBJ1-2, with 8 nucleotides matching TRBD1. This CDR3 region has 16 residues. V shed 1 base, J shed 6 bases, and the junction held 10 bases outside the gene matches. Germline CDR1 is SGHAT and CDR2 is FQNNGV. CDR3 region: CASSLVVAGTGDGYTF. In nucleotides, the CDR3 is TGTGCCAGCAGCTTAGTAGTGGCGGGGACAGGAGATGGCTACACCTTC.

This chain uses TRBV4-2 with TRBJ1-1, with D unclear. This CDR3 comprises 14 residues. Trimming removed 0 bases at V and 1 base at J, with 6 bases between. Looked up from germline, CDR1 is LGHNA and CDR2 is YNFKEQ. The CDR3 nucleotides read TGTGCCAGCAGCCAAGAGGTCGGGAACACTGAAGCTTTCTTT. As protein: CASSQEVGNTEAFF.

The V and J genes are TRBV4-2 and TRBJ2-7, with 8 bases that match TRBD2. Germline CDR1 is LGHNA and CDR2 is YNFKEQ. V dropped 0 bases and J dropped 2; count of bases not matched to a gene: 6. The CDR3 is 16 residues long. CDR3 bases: TGTGCCAGCAGCCAAGATGGACTAGCTGTCGCCTACGAGCAGTACTTC. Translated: CASSQDGLAVAYEQYF.

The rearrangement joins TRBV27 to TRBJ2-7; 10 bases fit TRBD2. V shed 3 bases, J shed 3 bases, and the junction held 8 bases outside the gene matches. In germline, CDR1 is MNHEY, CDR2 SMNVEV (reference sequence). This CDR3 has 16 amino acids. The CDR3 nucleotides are TGTGCCAGCAGTTTCCTAAGCGGGGGGGCCATCTACGAGCAGTACTTC. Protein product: CASSFLSGGAIYEQYF.

CDR3 sequence reads: CASRTRTSGGWTQYF. The CDR3 region has the DNA TGTGCCAGCAGGACTAGGACTAGCGGGGGTTGGACCCAGTACTTC. The chain employs TRBV7-9 and TRBJ2-5; 13 nucleotides align to TRBD2. Germline CDR1 is SEHNR and CDR2 is FQNEAQ (reference sequence). CDR3 length equals 15 residues. Trimming cost V 6 bases and J 7 bases; bases outside gene matches: 8.

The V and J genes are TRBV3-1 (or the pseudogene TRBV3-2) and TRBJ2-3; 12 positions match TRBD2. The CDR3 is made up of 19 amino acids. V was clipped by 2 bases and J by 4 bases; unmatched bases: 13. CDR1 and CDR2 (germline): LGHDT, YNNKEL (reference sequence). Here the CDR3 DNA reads TGTGCCAGCAGCCAATCTCTAGCGGGGGGGATCGGTAGACCAGATACGCAGTATTTT. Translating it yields CASSQSLAGGIGRPDTQYF.

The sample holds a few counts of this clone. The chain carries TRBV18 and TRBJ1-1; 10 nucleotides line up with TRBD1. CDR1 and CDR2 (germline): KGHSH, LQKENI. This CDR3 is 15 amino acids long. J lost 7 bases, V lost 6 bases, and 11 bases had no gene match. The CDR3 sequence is CASSTGQGRSNEAFF. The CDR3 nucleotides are TGTGCCAGCTCTACGGGACAGGGGCGCTCAAATGAAGCTTTCTTT.

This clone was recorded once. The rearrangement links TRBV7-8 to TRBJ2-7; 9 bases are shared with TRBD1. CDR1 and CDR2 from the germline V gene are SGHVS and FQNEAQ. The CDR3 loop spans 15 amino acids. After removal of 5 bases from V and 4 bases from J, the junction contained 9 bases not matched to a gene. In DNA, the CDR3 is TGTGCCAGCAGCCTGGGTTGGGACAGGGTTTACGAGCAGTACTTC. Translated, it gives CASSLGWDRVYEQYF.

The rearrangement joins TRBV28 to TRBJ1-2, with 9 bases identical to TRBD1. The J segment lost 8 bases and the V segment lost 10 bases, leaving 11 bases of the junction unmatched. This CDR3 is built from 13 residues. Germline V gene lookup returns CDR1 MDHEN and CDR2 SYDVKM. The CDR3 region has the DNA TGTGCCACCCCAGGACAGGGGACGGAAGGCTACACCTTC. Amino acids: CATPGQGTEGYTF.

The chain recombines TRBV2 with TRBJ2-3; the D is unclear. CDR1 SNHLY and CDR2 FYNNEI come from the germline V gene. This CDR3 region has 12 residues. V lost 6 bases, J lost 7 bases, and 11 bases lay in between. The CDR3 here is CASSVLTYTQYF. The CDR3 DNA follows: TGTGCCAGCAGCGTTCTAACCTATACGCAGTATTTT.

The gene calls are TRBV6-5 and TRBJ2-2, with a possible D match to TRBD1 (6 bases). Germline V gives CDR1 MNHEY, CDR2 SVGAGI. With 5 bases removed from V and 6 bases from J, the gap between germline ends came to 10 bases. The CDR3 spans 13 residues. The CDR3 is CASSPGDPGELFF. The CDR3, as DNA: TGTGCCAGCAGTCCAGGGGATCCCGGGGAGCTGTTTTTT.

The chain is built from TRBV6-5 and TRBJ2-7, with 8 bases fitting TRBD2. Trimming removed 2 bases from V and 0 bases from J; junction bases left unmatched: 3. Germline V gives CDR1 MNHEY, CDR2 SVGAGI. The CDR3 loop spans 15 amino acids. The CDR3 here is CASSYGLAGSYEQYF. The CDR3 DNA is TGTGCCAGCAGTTACGGGCTAGCGGGCTCCTACGAGCAGTACTTC.

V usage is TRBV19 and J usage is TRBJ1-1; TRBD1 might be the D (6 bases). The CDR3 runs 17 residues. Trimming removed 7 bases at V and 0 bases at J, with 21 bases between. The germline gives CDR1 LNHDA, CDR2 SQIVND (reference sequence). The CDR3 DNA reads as TGTGCCAGTATTCCAGGGGTGGCAGGGTTCATGAACACTGAAGCTTTCTTT. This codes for CASIPGVAGFMNTEAFF.

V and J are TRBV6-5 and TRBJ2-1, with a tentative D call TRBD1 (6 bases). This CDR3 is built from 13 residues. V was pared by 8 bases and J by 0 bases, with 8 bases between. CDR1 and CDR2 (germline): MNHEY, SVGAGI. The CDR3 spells CASGQNSYNEQFF. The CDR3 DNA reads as TGTGCCAGCGGACAGAACTCCTACAATGAGCAGTTCTTC.

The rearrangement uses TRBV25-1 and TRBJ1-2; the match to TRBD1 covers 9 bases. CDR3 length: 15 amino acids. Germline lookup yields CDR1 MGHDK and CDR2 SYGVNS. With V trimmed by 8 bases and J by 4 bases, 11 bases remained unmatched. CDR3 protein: CASRGGTGTFYGYTF. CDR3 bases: TGTGCCAGCCGAGGGGGGACAGGGACTTTCTATGGCTACACCTTC.